These T cell receptor beta chains were read from a single sample in a study of T-cell memory formation after mild COVID-19. TCRdb processed the 5' RACE reads anew with MiXCR; each CDR3 protein has one entry. The sample has about 400,000 distinct CDR3 sequences, roughly 18% seen once. Specimen: PBMCs or a T cell subset sorted from them (not recorded which). The receptors here all came from a man between 18 and 35 years old who had mild COVID-19 (a few samples of this study predate the infection). Cell type and time point are not known. Both conserved end residues are part of each CDR3. A D gene is named only where the DNA matches it firmly. A row's size may be missing; if present it is once, few, many or a size class.

>TRBV29-1|NA|TRBJ2-3|NA
TGCAGCGTTGATCCCGCGGGGGATACGCAGTATTTT
CSVDPAGDTQYF
>TRBV19|NA|TRBJ1-2|NA
TGTGCCAGCGACGGATACTATGGCTACACCTTC
CASDGYYGYTF
>TRBV7-2|NA|TRBJ2-3|few
TGTGCCAGCAGCTTATTAGGAGGACCATCGGCATCAGATACGCAGTATTTT
CASSLLGGPSASDTQYF
>TRBV12-3/TRBV12-4|NA|TRBJ2-3|many
TGTGCCAGCAGCCCAACAGGGATCCCAGATACGCAGTATTTT
CASSPTGIPDTQYF
>TRBV12-3/TRBV12-4|NA|TRBJ1-1|NA
TGTGCCAGTAGTCCCAGGGGCCGGGAGAATGAAGCTTTCTTT
CASSPRGRENEAFF
>TRBV5-6|TRBD1|TRBJ2-3|many
TGTGCCAGCAGCTTGCCGGTTGCCGTGGACAGGGCCGCAGATACGCAGTATTTT
CASSLPVAVDRAADTQYF
>TRBV12-3/TRBV12-4|TRBD2|TRBJ2-1|NA
TGTGCCAGCAGTCCACTACTAGCGGGGGGAGGTGAGCAGTTCTTC
CASSPLLAGGGEQFF
>TRBV12-3/TRBV12-4|TRBD1|TRBJ2-6|few
TGTGCCAGCGGACGGGACAGGGTTGGCTCTGGGGCCAACGTCCTGACTTTC
CASGRDRVGSGANVLTF
>TRBV19|TRBD1|TRBJ1-1|few
TGTGCCAGTAGGCCACAGGGGTTTTTCACTGAAGCTTTCTTT
CASRPQGFFTEAFF
>TRBV5-1|NA|TRBJ1-1|NA
TGCGCCAGCAGCTTAACCCGCTCCCCTTCGACTGAAGCTTTCTTT
CASSLTRSPSTEAFF
>TRBV7-4|NA|TRBJ2-1|NA
TGTGCCAGCAGCTTAAGGGGGTGCCCTCGGAATGAGCAGTTCTTC
CASSLRGCPRNEQFF
>TRBV5-1|NA|TRBJ1-5|many
TGCGCCAGCAGCTTGGACTATAGCAATCAGCCCCAGCATTTT
CASSLDYSNQPQHF
>TRBV6-6|TRBD2|TRBJ2-3|NA
TGTGCCAGCAGCCCCGCGGGGGGTAAAGATACGCAGTATTTT
CASSPAGGKDTQYF
>TRBV19|NA|TRBJ2-3|NA
TGTGCCAGTAGTACCCCGGGGGACACAGATACGCAGTATTTT
CASSTPGDTDTQYF
>TRBV7-9|TRBD1|TRBJ1-2|NA
TGTGCCAGCAGCCCCAGGGGGAATGGCTACACCTTC
CASSPRGNGYTF
>TRBV5-1|NA|TRBJ1-6|few
TGCGCCAGCAAAGAAGAATATTCACCCCTCCACTTT
CASKEEYSPLHF
>TRBV11-2|NA|TRBJ2-3|few
TGTGCCAGCAGCTCAAGTCGGGAAGGGGGAAGCACAGATACGCAGTATTTT
CASSSSREGGSTDTQYF
>TRBV5-1|NA|TRBJ1-2|few
TGCGCCAGCAGCTTGGCCGGGCTCTATGGCTACACCTTC
CASSLAGLYGYTF
>TRBV5-4|TRBD1|TRBJ1-6|NA
TGTGCCAGCAGCCCGCGACAGGGAGTAGAGTCACCCCTCCACTTT
CASSPRQGVESPLHF
>TRBV27|NA|TRBJ2-5|NA
TGTGCCAGCAGTCCTTGGCTGGGGACGGGTGAGACCCAGTACTTC
CASSPWLGTGETQYF
>TRBV28|TRBD1|TRBJ2-3|NA
TGTGCCAGCACCCCGCCCCCAGGACAGGGGGCAGATACGCAGTATTTT
CASTPPPGQGADTQYF
>TRBV4-3|NA|TRBJ2-7|NA
TGCGCCAGCAGCCCCCAGGGGTCCTACGAGCAGTACTTC
CASSPQGSYEQYF
>TRBV20-1|NA|TRBJ1-2|few
TGCAGTGCTAGACAGCTCTATGGCTACACCTTC
CSARQLYGYTF
>TRBV4-2|NA|TRBJ1-1|few
TGTGCCAGCAGCCAAGATCGGGTGCGGGGCACTGAAGCTTTCTTT
CASSQDRVRGTEAFF
>TRBV19|TRBD1|TRBJ1-1|NA
TGTGCCAGTAGTATAGTCCCAGGGGGCTGGACTGAAGCTTTCTTT
CASSIVPGGWTEAFF
>TRBV29-1|TRBD1|TRBJ2-3|NA
TGCAGCGTCCCGGGACAGGGAGGCGGATTGAGGACAGATACGCAGTATTTT
CSVPGQGGGLRTDTQYF
>TRBV18|TRBD2|TRBJ2-7|NA
TGTGCCAGCTCAACCCTGGCGGGGGGTTTCAACGAGCAGTACTTC
CASSTLAGGFNEQYF
>TRBV25-1|NA|TRBJ1-2|NA
TGTGCCAGCAGTCGTTATCGGAGCTACACCTTC
CASSRYRSYTF
>TRBV4-3|NA|TRBJ2-1|many
TGCGCCAGCAGCCAAGATATCGGGGACAATGAGCAGTTCTTC
CASSQDIGDNEQFF
>TRBV4-1|TRBD1|TRBJ2-5|NA
TGCGCCAGCAGCCATATAACCGGGACAGGGACGGAGACCCAGTACTTC
CASSHITGTGTETQYF
>TRBV25-1|TRBD1|TRBJ1-6|few
TGTGCCAGCAGTGAATTCGGGACAGGGGAGAATTCACCCCTCCACTTT
CASSEFGTGENSPLHF
>TRBV3-1|NA|TRBJ1-5|few
TGTGCCAGCAGCCAAGTGAATAGCAATCAGCCCCAGCATTTT
CASSQVNSNQPQHF
>TRBV20-1|NA|TRBJ1-2|NA
TGCAGTGCTAGAGAGTGGCAGGGCGTTGGCTACACCTTC
CSAREWQGVGYTF
>TRBV3-1|NA|TRBJ2-2|few
TGTGCCAGCAGCCTCCCCCGAACCGGGGAGCTGTTTTTT
CASSLPRTGELFF
>TRBV11-2|NA|TRBJ1-5|NA
TGTGCCAGCAGCTTAGGGGTTATTGGCAATCAGCCCCAGCATTTT
CASSLGVIGNQPQHF
>TRBV5-6|NA|TRBJ2-6|NA
TGTGCCAGCAGCGATCGATCTGGGGCCAACGTCCTGACTTTC
CASSDRSGANVLTF
>TRBV5-6|TRBD2|TRBJ2-5|few
TGTGCCAGCGCCTACGGGCGGGGGGCCGGGGAGACCCAGTACTTC
CASAYGRGAGETQYF
>TRBV15|NA|TRBJ2-7|few
TGTGCCACCAGCACCAACGCCGAGCCCTACGAGCAGTACTTC
CATSTNAEPYEQYF
>TRBV19|NA|TRBJ1-5|NA
TGTGCCAGTAGTTCTAGGGCCGGACAGCCCGGTCAGCCCCAGCATTTT
CASSSRAGQPGQPQHF
>TRBV4-1|NA|TRBJ1-4|NA
TGCGCCAGCAGCCAAGGAGGGTCTACTAGGGAAAAACTGTTTTTT
CASSQGGSTREKLFF
>TRBV12-3/TRBV12-4|NA|TRBJ2-3|NA
TGTGCCAGCAGTTCATGGGGGAGCACAGATACGCAGTATTTT
CASSSWGSTDTQYF
>TRBV12-3/TRBV12-4|NA|TRBJ1-2|many
TGTGCCAGCAGTTACGGGGAGGCCTATGGCTACACCTTC
CASSYGEAYGYTF